This T cell receptor beta chain derives from a study of regulatory T cells in long-lasting Graves disease. The sample's time point: newly diagnosed GD, antithyroid drugs for less than 3 months. PBMC RNA served as the TCR library source. This clonotype turned up a few times. V lost 4 bases, J lost 5 bases, and 9 bases lay in between. The CDR3 length is 13 residues. Looked up from germline, CDR1 is MGHRA and CDR2 is YSYEKL. Arm-PCR of CDR3 regions with iRepertoire HTBI primers generated TCR beta libraries. TCRdb re-derived calls from the multiplex PCR reads in MiXCR, one entry per CDR3 protein. Seen here are 400,000 to 450,000 distinct CDR3 sequences, about 16% observed once, and the top ten hold 9.5% to 12%. Separately, the same data were catalogued under a study of T cells in Graves' hyperthyroidism and ophthalmopathy.

The chain combines TRBV4-1 with TRBJ1-5; D gene uncertain. The material sequenced was peripheral blood mononuclear cells (PBMCs), taken at new diagnosis, from a patient treated with antithyroid drugs. The sequence was collected from a woman aged 25-40 years with Graves disease. CDR3 loop: CASSRALDQPQHF. CDR3 DNA: TGCGCCAGCAGCCGCGCCTTGGATCAGCCCCAGCATTTT.